These T cell receptor beta chains were read from a single sample in a study of cytotoxic CD8 clonotypes in ibrutinib-treated CLL. TCRdb's copy holds only in-frame clones and misses some; the assay was immunoSEQ multiplex PCR. Counted here are more than 200,000 clones, around three quarters occurring once; the ten biggest clones make up 15% to 19%. Specimen: PBMCs, collected after 24 months of ibrutinib treatment. Receptors were obtained from a human donor with chronic lymphocytic leukemia. CDR3s include the opening cysteine and the closing phenylalanine or tryptophan. D genes are given only for firm matches. Size values are once, few and many counts, or a class for expanded clones, and some rows have none.

TRBD2,TRBV11-2,NA,TRBJ2-7,TGTGCCAGCAGCTCCAGACTAGCGGGAGGGCTTTCCTACGAGCAGTACTTC,CASSSRLAGGLSYEQYF
NA,TRBV28,NA,TRBJ1-4,TGTGCCAGCAACTCCTTAGGGGACGTGGGGGAAAAACTGTTTTTT,CASNSLGDVGEKLFF
TRBD1,TRBV27,NA,TRBJ2-7,TGTGCCAGCAGTTCAGGGGACAGGGGGCGACACGAGCAGTACTTC,CASSSGDRGRHEQYF
NA,TRBV5-1,few,TRBJ2-1,TGCGCCAGCAGCTACAGGCAACCCCAGTACAATGAGCAGTTCTTC,CASSYRQPQYNEQFF
TRBD2,TRBV19,NA,TRBJ2-3,TGTGCCAGTAGTATCTCTAGCGGCGGTGGAGATACGCAGTATTTT,CASSISSGGGDTQYF
NA,TRBV28,NA,TRBJ2-7,TGTGCCAGCACCGAAAGTGGGACTCGGGTAGGGCAGTACTTC,CASTESGTRVGQYF
NA,TRBV4-2,once,TRBJ2-1,TGTGCCAGCAGCCCTGACGGGGATGAGCAGTTCTTC,CASSPDGDEQFF
TRBD2,TRBV6-5,NA,TRBJ2-7,TGTGCCAGCAGGCGGGGGAGGGCGGGCCACGAGCAGTACTTC,CASRRGRAGHEQYF
NA,TRBV5-4,NA,TRBJ2-5,TGTGCCAGCAGCTTGGTGTTAAGGTCAGAGACCCAGTACTTC,CASSLVLRSETQYF
NA,TRBV28,NA,TRBJ1-1,TGTGCCAGCAGCCTCATGGGGGGCACGGGCACTGAAGCTTTCTTT,CASSLMGGTGTEAFF
NA,TRBV5-6,NA,TRBJ2-1,TGTGCCAGCAGCCTGTCCGTGGAGCAGTTCTTC,CASSLSVEQFF
NA,TRBV6-1,NA,TRBJ2-1,TGTGCCAGCAGTGTAGGACGGAAGTTCTTC,CASSVGRKFF
NA,TRBV5-1,NA,TRBJ2-3,TGCGCCAGCAGCTTGGCGGAGGGGGCGACGCAGTATTTT,CASSLAEGATQYF
NA,TRBV5-1,once,TRBJ2-3,TGCGCCAGCAGCTTGGGACAGACTAGCACAGATACGCAGTATTTT,CASSLGQTSTDTQYF
NA,TRBV7-8,NA,TRBJ1-4,TGTGCCAGCAGCTTCGAGGGCAGGGAAAAACTGTTTTTT,CASSFEGREKLFF
NA,TRBV5-4,few,TRBJ2-1,TGTGCCAGCAGCTTTTCGGGGGGCTGGGAGCAGTTCTTC,CASSFSGGWEQFF
TRBD1,TRBV6-5,NA,TRBJ1-5,TGTGCCAGCGCCCGGGACAGGGGCCCTGGGCCCCAGCATTTT,CASARDRGPGPQHF
TRBD1,TRBV7-9,NA,TRBJ2-1,TGTGCCAGCAGCTTGGGGACAGATAATGAGCAGTTCTTC,CASSLGTDNEQFF
NA,TRBV9,NA,TRBJ2-3,TGTGCCAGCAGCGTCATGCCAGATCCAGATACGCAGTATTTT,CASSVMPDPDTQYF
NA,TRBV11-2,NA,TRBJ1-2,TGTGCCAGCAGCTTAGGAAGGCAGGTCCATGGCTACACCTTC,CASSLGRQVHGYTF
NA,TRBV5-1,NA,TRBJ1-4,TGCGCCAGCAGCTTGTTTCCGGGGGATGAAAAACTGTTTTTT,CASSLFPGDEKLFF
NA,TRBV4-2,NA,TRBJ2-1,TGTGCCAGCAGCCCGCCCTCCCCCTCCTACAATGAGCAGTTCTTC,CASSPPSPSYNEQFF
NA,TRBV7-6,NA,TRBJ2-7,TGTGCCAGCAGCTTAGCCTTCGGACGGAGCGGTAGCGAGCAGTACTTC,CASSLAFGRSGSEQYF
TRBD2,TRBV19,NA,TRBJ2-7,TGTGCCAGTACGTCCGGAACTAGCGGGAGGTTCTACGAGCAGTACTTC,CASTSGTSGRFYEQYF
NA,TRBV28,NA,TRBJ1-5,TGTGCCAGCAGGGAGGGTGGGAATCAGCCCCAGCATTTT,CASREGGNQPQHF
TRBD1,TRBV6-5,NA,TRBJ2-7,TGTGCCAGCAGTGGGGACAGCCTCTACGAGCAGTACTTC,CASSGDSLYEQYF
TRBD1,TRBV7-2,NA,TRBJ2-7,TGTGCCAGCAGCTCCGGGACAGGGGGCAACGAGCAGTACTTC,CASSSGTGGNEQYF
NA,TRBV11-2,NA,TRBJ2-6,TGTGCCAGCAGCTTAGATCTGGCAGGGGCCAACGTCCTGACTTTC,CASSLDLAGANVLTF
TRBD2,TRBV28,NA,TRBJ2-1,TGTGCCAGCACCGCCTCAGCGGGGTCTTACAATGAGCAGTTCTTC,CASTASAGSYNEQFF
TRBD1,TRBV10-3,few,TRBJ2-7,TGTGCCATCACCCGGCAGGGGGAAAGCGAGCAGTACTTC,CAITRQGESEQYF
TRBD2,TRBV6-5,NA,TRBJ2-7,TGTGCCAGCAGGCTTACTAGCGGGAGCTCCTACGAGCAGTACTTC,CASRLTSGSSYEQYF
TRBD2,TRBV9,NA,TRBJ2-5,TGTGCCAGCAGCTTCTCGACTAGCGGCCAAGAGACCCAGTACTTC,CASSFSTSGQETQYF
TRBD1,TRBV5-6,NA,TRBJ1-4,TGTGCCAGCAGCTTGGTTTGGACAGGCCAAAATGAAAAACTGTTTTTT,CASSLVWTGQNEKLFF
TRBD1,TRBV29-1,NA,TRBJ2-1,TGCAGCGTTACTCGGACAGGGAACAATGAGCAGTTCTTC,CSVTRTGNNEQFF
NA,TRBV4-2,once,TRBJ2-7,TGTGCCAGCAGCCAAGATCGGGGGGAGCAGTACTTC,CASSQDRGEQYF
NA,TRBV6-5,NA,TRBJ2-1,TGTGCCACCAGTAGTAGGGGGAGTGTTAACAATGAGCAGTTCTTC,CATSSRGSVNNEQFF